This T cell receptor (beta chain) was sequenced in a study of shared clonotypes between healthy human individuals. The authors ran the assay at deep level. Only in-frame clones appear in the TCRdb table, and some are missing; sequencing was by immunoSEQ multiplex PCR. The table includes approximately 980,000 clones, more than 75% detected once. Specimen: memory CD4+ T cells sorted from blood. The subset is: CD45RA-negative fraction. This TCR came from a man younger than 35 in good health.

The CDR3 reads CASSLGRPITDTQYF. The CDR3, as DNA: TGTGCCAGCAGTTTAGGCAGGCCGATCACAGATACGCAGTATTTT. The V gene is TRBV27, the J gene TRBJ2-3; D not resolved. The CDR3 sequence is 15 residues long. In germline, CDR1 is MNHEY, CDR2 SMNVEV (reference sequence). With 2 bases removed from V and 2 bases from J, the gap between germline ends came to 11 bases.